The rows below give T cell receptor beta chains drawn from one sample of a study of CD8 T cells in Susac syndrome. Via MiXCR, TCRdb re-called the immunoSEQ multiplex PCR reads, giving one row per CDR3 protein. The profile shows tens of thousands of distinct CDR3 sequences, 90% to 97% of them singletons. The sequenced sample consisted of CD8+ T cells from PBMCs. These receptors were taken from a human donor with Susac syndrome. Both conserved end residues are part of each CDR3. Fields, in order: V gene, J gene, clone size, CDR3 length, CDR3 protein. A row's size may be missing; if present it is once, few, many or a size class.

v_call: TRBV7-9
j_call: TRBJ2-1
clone_size: once
cdr3_length: 16
cdr3_aa: CASSPREGSNYNEQFF

v_call: TRBV12-3/TRBV12-4
j_call: TRBJ1-2
clone_size: .
cdr3_length: 15
cdr3_aa: CASSLRDRGPSGYTF

v_call: TRBV20-1
j_call: TRBJ1-1
clone_size: .
cdr3_length: 13
cdr3_aa: CSAALEQDTEAFF

v_call: TRBV5-1
j_call: TRBJ2-1
clone_size: .
cdr3_length: 11
cdr3_aa: CASSFMNEQFF

v_call: TRBV6-1
j_call: TRBJ2-7
clone_size: .
cdr3_length: 12
cdr3_aa: CASSESNYEQYF

v_call: TRBV20-1
j_call: TRBJ1-6
clone_size: .
cdr3_length: 16
cdr3_aa: CSARGAGGASNSPLHF

v_call: TRBV12-3/TRBV12-4
j_call: TRBJ2-7
clone_size: .
cdr3_length: 16
cdr3_aa: CASSLGLTGRLHEQYF

v_call: TRBV7-9
j_call: TRBJ2-5
clone_size: .
cdr3_length: 16
cdr3_aa: CASSPTSGGVRETQYF

v_call: TRBV14
j_call: TRBJ1-3
clone_size: few
cdr3_length: 12
cdr3_aa: CASSLGGNTIYF

v_call: TRBV7-9
j_call: TRBJ2-1
clone_size: .
cdr3_length: 16
cdr3_aa: CASSLPPGQVNNEQFF

v_call: TRBV27
j_call: TRBJ2-3
clone_size: .
cdr3_length: 14
cdr3_aa: CASSPTAYTDTQYF

v_call: TRBV12-3/TRBV12-4
j_call: TRBJ2-1
clone_size: .
cdr3_length: 17
cdr3_aa: CASSPTLAGGSYNEQFF

v_call: TRBV9
j_call: TRBJ2-7
clone_size: .
cdr3_length: 15
cdr3_aa: CASSVGREVAYEQYF

v_call: TRBV20-1
j_call: TRBJ2-7
clone_size: .
cdr3_length: 12
cdr3_aa: CSARHSPGEQYF

v_call: TRBV4-2
j_call: TRBJ1-2
clone_size: .
cdr3_length: 15
cdr3_aa: CASSQPGQGSYGYTF

v_call: TRBV7-9
j_call: TRBJ2-5
clone_size: .
cdr3_length: 14
cdr3_aa: CASDELPAQETQYF

v_call: TRBV4-1
j_call: TRBJ2-3
clone_size: .
cdr3_length: 19
cdr3_aa: CASRERLGADRGRNGMKYF

v_call: TRBV7-2
j_call: TRBJ2-7
clone_size: .
cdr3_length: 12
cdr3_aa: CASSLDHGEQYF

v_call: TRBV3-1
j_call: TRBJ1-2
clone_size: .
cdr3_length: 14
cdr3_aa: CASSLLEGRNGYTF

v_call: TRBV11-2
j_call: TRBJ1-2
clone_size: .
cdr3_length: 13
cdr3_aa: CASSFWAIGGYTF

v_call: TRBV30
j_call: TRBJ1-2
clone_size: .
cdr3_length: 13
cdr3_aa: CAQGGQPNYGYTF

v_call: TRBV30
j_call: TRBJ2-1
clone_size: .
cdr3_length: 17
cdr3_aa: CAWSPPREGQAGHEQFF

v_call: TRBV7-9
j_call: TRBJ1-1
clone_size: once
cdr3_length: 12
cdr3_aa: CASSSSRAEAFF

v_call: TRBV5-8
j_call: TRBJ2-7
clone_size: .
cdr3_length: 13
cdr3_aa: CASPSPISYEQYF

v_call: TRBV7-9
j_call: TRBJ2-7
clone_size: once
cdr3_length: 13
cdr3_aa: CASSLAQTYEQYF

v_call: TRBV5-1
j_call: TRBJ1-4
clone_size: .
cdr3_length: 14
cdr3_aa: CASSFSGGGEKLFF

v_call: TRBV12-3/TRBV12-4
j_call: TRBJ1-5
clone_size: .
cdr3_length: 14
cdr3_aa: CASSRPTENQPQHF

v_call: TRBV20-1
j_call: TRBJ1-6
clone_size: .
cdr3_length: 13
cdr3_aa: CSARDRGGTPLHF

v_call: TRBV6-5
j_call: TRBJ2-7
clone_size: .
cdr3_length: 15
cdr3_aa: CASSRMGGAVDEQYF

v_call: TRBV3-1
j_call: TRBJ2-2
clone_size: once
cdr3_length: 15
cdr3_aa: CASSPGGQNTGELFF

v_call: TRBV6-5
j_call: TRBJ1-6
clone_size: .
cdr3_length: 15
cdr3_aa: CASSYFPRGDSPLHF

v_call: TRBV28
j_call: TRBJ1-6
clone_size: .
cdr3_length: 15
cdr3_aa: CASRPQGARDSPLHF

v_call: TRBV20-1
j_call: TRBJ1-2
clone_size: .
cdr3_length: 11
cdr3_aa: CSARTGYGYTF

v_call: TRBV30
j_call: TRBJ1-2
clone_size: .
cdr3_length: 15
cdr3_aa: CAWGGPGIRNYGYTF

v_call: TRBV2
j_call: TRBJ2-5
clone_size: once
cdr3_length: 11
cdr3_aa: CASSEAGTQYF

v_call: TRBV27
j_call: TRBJ1-2
clone_size: .
cdr3_length: 14
cdr3_aa: CASSGRTGVHGYTF

v_call: TRBV30
j_call: TRBJ1-5
clone_size: .
cdr3_length: 14
cdr3_aa: CAWQIEGSNQPQHF

v_call: TRBV29-1
j_call: TRBJ1-1
clone_size: .
cdr3_length: 11
cdr3_aa: CSVAGGREAFF

v_call: TRBV3-1
j_call: TRBJ2-1
clone_size: .
cdr3_length: 14
cdr3_aa: CASSQDNARGEQFF

v_call: TRBV9
j_call: TRBJ1-1
clone_size: .
cdr3_length: 14
cdr3_aa: CASSPIRAKPEAFF

v_call: TRBV27
j_call: TRBJ2-3
clone_size: .
cdr3_length: 15
cdr3_aa: CASSLGQFSTDTQYF

v_call: TRBV10-3
j_call: TRBJ1-5
clone_size: .
cdr3_length: 14
cdr3_aa: CAIKEGRADQPQHF

v_call: TRBV6-1
j_call: TRBJ1-5
clone_size: .
cdr3_length: 11
cdr3_aa: CASSSNQPQHF

v_call: TRBV29-1
j_call: TRBJ2-7
clone_size: .
cdr3_length: 12
cdr3_aa: CSVAGLRYEQYF

v_call: TRBV20-1
j_call: TRBJ1-2
clone_size: .
cdr3_length: 13
cdr3_aa: CSAPGGLNYGYTF

v_call: TRBV15
j_call: TRBJ1-2
clone_size: .
cdr3_length: 15
cdr3_aa: CATSRLETGGYGYTF

v_call: TRBV19
j_call: TRBJ1-5
clone_size: .
cdr3_length: 12
cdr3_aa: CASSSGGQPQHF

v_call: TRBV20-1
j_call: TRBJ2-5
clone_size: .
cdr3_length: 16
cdr3_aa: CSARDGLAGDQETQYF

v_call: TRBV20-1
j_call: TRBJ1-5
clone_size: .
cdr3_length: 17
cdr3_aa: CSARDRTQGGDNQPQHF

v_call: TRBV30
j_call: TRBJ1-6
clone_size: .
cdr3_length: 14
cdr3_aa: CAWSEDSYNSPLHF

v_call: TRBV20-1
j_call: TRBJ2-6
clone_size: .
cdr3_length: 19
cdr3_aa: CSARGTSGLERSGANVLTF

v_call: TRBV6-5
j_call: TRBJ2-1
clone_size: .
cdr3_length: 13
cdr3_aa: CASSFLSSSEQFF

v_call: TRBV11-2
j_call: TRBJ2-2
clone_size: .
cdr3_length: 19
cdr3_aa: CASRFFLAGGSLGTGELFF

v_call: TRBV30
j_call: TRBJ2-7
clone_size: .
cdr3_length: 14
cdr3_aa: CAWSVGTGTYEQYF

v_call: TRBV9
j_call: TRBJ2-7
clone_size: .
cdr3_length: 14
cdr3_aa: CASSVTWSSYEQYF

v_call: TRBV6-1
j_call: TRBJ1-1
clone_size: .
cdr3_length: 11
cdr3_aa: CASEGFTEAFF

v_call: TRBV30
j_call: TRBJ1-1
clone_size: .
cdr3_length: 15
cdr3_aa: CAWSVWGRTNTEAFF

v_call: TRBV6-5
j_call: TRBJ2-5
clone_size: .
cdr3_length: 15
cdr3_aa: CASSTNGGLQETQYF

v_call: TRBV30
j_call: TRBJ1-4
clone_size: .
cdr3_length: 17
cdr3_aa: CAWGGTGGMLTNEKLFF